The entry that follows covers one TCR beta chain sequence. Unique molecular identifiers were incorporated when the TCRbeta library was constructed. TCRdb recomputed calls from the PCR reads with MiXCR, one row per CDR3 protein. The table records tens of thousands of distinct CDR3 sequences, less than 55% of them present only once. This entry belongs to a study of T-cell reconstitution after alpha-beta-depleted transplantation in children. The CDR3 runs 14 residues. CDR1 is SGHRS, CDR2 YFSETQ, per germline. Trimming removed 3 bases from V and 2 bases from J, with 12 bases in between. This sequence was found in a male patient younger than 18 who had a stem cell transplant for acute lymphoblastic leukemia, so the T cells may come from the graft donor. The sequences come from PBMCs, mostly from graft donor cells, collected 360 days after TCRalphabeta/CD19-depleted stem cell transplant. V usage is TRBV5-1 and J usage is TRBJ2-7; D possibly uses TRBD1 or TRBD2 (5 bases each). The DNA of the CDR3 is TGCGCCAGCAGCTATTGGGACGGCCCCTACGAGCAGTACTTC. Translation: CASSYWDGPYEQYF.